The rows below give T cell receptor beta chains drawn from one sample of a study of PD-1 blockade in mismatch repair-deficient tumors. These TCRs are of unknown antigen specificity. Clones were read by immunoSEQ multiplex PCR, and TCRdb kept only the in-frame ones, dropping some. Among 10,000 or so clones listed, under 95% were seen once. The sample in question was cells cultured in vitro, obtained from a patient treated with pembrolizumab. These TCRs come from an adult with mismatch repair-deficient cancer. The CDR3 runs from the conserved cysteine through the conserved F or W. Each record gives: CDR3 DNA, CDR3 protein, CDR3 length, D gene, J gene, V gene, clone size. D genes are given only for firm matches. Size is stated for part of the rows, as once, few or many counts, or as a class when the clone is expanded.

CDR3 DNA: TGCGCCAGCAGCTTGGCTAGGCCAGTGCAAGAGACCCAGTACTTC; CDR3 protein: CASSLARPVQETQYF; CDR3 length: 15; D gene: NA; J gene: TRBJ2-5; V gene: TRBV5-1; clone size: NA
CDR3 DNA: TGTGCCAGCAGTGAAACGGGAGGGCCCAATGAGCAGTTCTTC; CDR3 protein: CASSETGGPNEQFF; CDR3 length: 14; D gene: TRBD2; J gene: TRBJ2-1; V gene: TRBV6-4; clone size: NA
CDR3 DNA: TGTGCCAGCGGATCTATAGCGGGAGAAGATACGCAGTATTTT; CDR3 protein: CASGSIAGEDTQYF; CDR3 length: 14; D gene: TRBD2; J gene: TRBJ2-3; V gene: TRBV9; clone size: NA
CDR3 DNA: TGTGCCAGCACCTCATCAACAGGGTGGGAGACCCAGTACTTC; CDR3 protein: CASTSSTGWETQYF; CDR3 length: 14; D gene: NA; J gene: TRBJ2-5; V gene: TRBV7-9; clone size: NA
CDR3 DNA: TGTGCCACCGGGACAGGGGACCCCAATCAGCCCCAGCATTTT; CDR3 protein: CATGTGDPNQPQHF; CDR3 length: 14; D gene: TRBD1; J gene: TRBJ1-5; V gene: TRBV10-3; clone size: NA
CDR3 DNA: TGTGCCAGCAGCTTATTTTCTGGCTACACCTTC; CDR3 protein: CASSLFSGYTF; CDR3 length: 11; D gene: NA; J gene: TRBJ1-2; V gene: TRBV7-9; clone size: NA
CDR3 DNA: TGTGCCAGCAGCTTGAACAGGTTCACAGATACGCAGTATTTT; CDR3 protein: CASSLNRFTDTQYF; CDR3 length: 14; D gene: NA; J gene: TRBJ2-3; V gene: TRBV5-6; clone size: NA
CDR3 DNA: TGTGCCATCAGTGAGTCCGAGGGGATCTACGAGCAGTACTTC; CDR3 protein: CAISESEGIYEQYF; CDR3 length: 14; D gene: NA; J gene: TRBJ2-7; V gene: TRBV10-3; clone size: few
CDR3 DNA: TGTGCCAGTACTGTCGGGAGACCGCCCGCTGTCTATGGCTACACCTTC; CDR3 protein: CASTVGRPPAVYGYTF; CDR3 length: 16; D gene: NA; J gene: TRBJ1-2; V gene: TRBV19; clone size: once
CDR3 DNA: TGCGCCAGCAGTCGGGTCCCAAGCCAAAATTCACCCCTCCACTTT; CDR3 protein: CASSRVPSQNSPLHF; CDR3 length: 15; D gene: NA; J gene: TRBJ1-6; V gene: TRBV5-1; clone size: NA
CDR3 DNA: TGTGCCAGCAGTACCGGCACAGATACGCAGTATTTT; CDR3 protein: CASSTGTDTQYF; CDR3 length: 12; D gene: NA; J gene: TRBJ2-3; V gene: TRBV6-1; clone size: NA
CDR3 DNA: TGTGCCAGTAGTTTCTCGGGACCGAGGCAGATCTTC; CDR3 protein: CASSFSGPRQIF; CDR3 length: 12; D gene: NA; J gene: TRBJ2-1; V gene: TRBV19; clone size: NA
CDR3 DNA: TGTGCCAGCAGTTCGGGACAGGTGTCCTATGGCTACACCTTC; CDR3 protein: CASSSGQVSYGYTF; CDR3 length: 14; D gene: TRBD1; J gene: TRBJ1-2; V gene: TRBV5-4; clone size: NA
CDR3 DNA: TGTGCCAGCAGCACAGGACAGCGAATAGCCAAAAACATTCAGTACTTC; CDR3 protein: CASSTGQRIAKNIQYF; CDR3 length: 16; D gene: NA; J gene: TRBJ2-4; V gene: TRBV7-8; clone size: few
CDR3 DNA: TGTGCCAGCAGCGTTGATCGGGGGACAGGGGATCCGGAAGCTTTCTTT; CDR3 protein: CASSVDRGTGDPEAFF; CDR3 length: 16; D gene: TRBD1; J gene: TRBJ1-1; V gene: TRBV9; clone size: few
CDR3 DNA: TGCAGCGTTGACAAGGTATCTTCCGGGGACAGGGTATTAGCTAACTATGGCTACACCTTC; CDR3 protein: CSVDKVSSGDRVLANYGYTF; CDR3 length: 20; D gene: TRBD1; J gene: TRBJ1-2; V gene: TRBV29-1; clone size: NA
CDR3 DNA: TGTGCCAGCAGCTCGAGTCCAGGGGCCGCACGCTACGAGCAGTACTTC; CDR3 protein: CASSSSPGAARYEQYF; CDR3 length: 16; D gene: NA; J gene: TRBJ2-7; V gene: TRBV13; clone size: NA
CDR3 DNA: TGTGCCACCAGCAGATCCGGACTAGCGGGAGTGGGGTCCAATGAGCAGTTCTTC; CDR3 protein: CATSRSGLAGVGSNEQFF; CDR3 length: 18; D gene: TRBD2; J gene: TRBJ2-1; V gene: TRBV15; clone size: NA
CDR3 DNA: TGTGCCAGCAGCGTAGACGGGCGGGAGAGGGGTAAGCAGTTCTTC; CDR3 protein: CASSVDGRERGKQFF; CDR3 length: 15; D gene: TRBD2; J gene: TRBJ2-1; V gene: TRBV9; clone size: once
CDR3 DNA: TGTGCCAGCAGGGAAAGGGACTATCCTAACTATGGCTACACCTTC; CDR3 protein: CASRERDYPNYGYTF; CDR3 length: 15; D gene: NA; J gene: TRBJ1-2; V gene: TRBV28; clone size: NA
CDR3 DNA: TGTGCCAGCAGTCCCCTCTTTTCCGGGATCTCCTACGAGCAGTACTTC; CDR3 protein: CASSPLFSGISYEQYF; CDR3 length: 16; D gene: NA; J gene: TRBJ2-7; V gene: TRBV27; clone size: NA
CDR3 DNA: TGTGCCAGCAGTCCTCACGGGACCACCTACGAGCAGTACTTC; CDR3 protein: CASSPHGTTYEQYF; CDR3 length: 14; D gene: NA; J gene: TRBJ2-7; V gene: TRBV28; clone size: NA
CDR3 DNA: TGTGCCAGCAGCTCCCTGGGCAGGGGGCGTTTTGGGGCCAACGTCCTGACTTTC; CDR3 protein: CASSSLGRGRFGANVLTF; CDR3 length: 18; D gene: TRBD1; J gene: TRBJ2-6; V gene: TRBV4-2; clone size: NA
CDR3 DNA: TGCGCCAGCAGCTTGGAGGGGCGAGGTGAGCAGTTCTTC; CDR3 protein: CASSLEGRGEQFF; CDR3 length: 13; D gene: NA; J gene: TRBJ2-1; V gene: TRBV5-1; clone size: NA
CDR3 DNA: TGTGCCAGCAGTCACGGACTAAGGTACCAAGAGACCCAGTACTTC; CDR3 protein: CASSHGLRYQETQYF; CDR3 length: 15; D gene: NA; J gene: TRBJ2-5; V gene: TRBV9; clone size: NA
CDR3 DNA: TGTGCCAGCAGCTTAGTCAGTGAGGGGATTGAGCAGTTCTTC; CDR3 protein: CASSLVSEGIEQFF; CDR3 length: 14; D gene: NA; J gene: TRBJ2-1; V gene: TRBV7-9; clone size: NA
CDR3 DNA: TGTGCCAGCAGATGGACTAGCGGGGGCAATGAGCAGTTCTTC; CDR3 protein: CASRWTSGGNEQFF; CDR3 length: 14; D gene: TRBD2; J gene: TRBJ2-1; V gene: TRBV28; clone size: NA
CDR3 DNA: TGTGCCAGCAGTGAAACCCCCCCTTTTTTT; CDR3 protein: CASSETPPFF; CDR3 length: 10; D gene: NA; J gene: TRBJ1-4; V gene: TRBV6-4; clone size: once
CDR3 DNA: TGTGCCAGCAGTCCGGGGTCCTACACTGAAGCTTTCTTT; CDR3 protein: CASSPGSYTEAFF; CDR3 length: 13; D gene: NA; J gene: TRBJ1-1; V gene: TRBV28; clone size: NA
CDR3 DNA: TGTGCCAGCAGTCCCGGAGGGGGGGGCACTGAGCAGTTCTTC; CDR3 protein: CASSPGGGGTEQFF; CDR3 length: 14; D gene: NA; J gene: TRBJ2-1; V gene: TRBV27; clone size: NA
CDR3 DNA: TGTGCCACCAGCAGATCAGAGGGCGATAGCAATCAGCCCCAGCATTTT; CDR3 protein: CATSRSEGDSNQPQHF; CDR3 length: 16; D gene: NA; J gene: TRBJ1-5; V gene: TRBV15; clone size: NA
CDR3 DNA: TGCGCCAGCAGCTTTTTGGACAGATACTCTGGGGCCAACGTCCTGACTTTC; CDR3 protein: CASSFLDRYSGANVLTF; CDR3 length: 17; D gene: NA; J gene: TRBJ2-6; V gene: TRBV5-1; clone size: NA
CDR3 DNA: TGTGCCAGTAGTATGGGGACAGGGGCGTCCTACGAGCAGTACTTC; CDR3 protein: CASSMGTGASYEQYF; CDR3 length: 15; D gene: TRBD1; J gene: TRBJ2-7; V gene: TRBV19; clone size: NA
CDR3 DNA: TGTGCCAGCAGCTTCTCCAGGGGTATGAACACTGAAGCTTTCTTT; CDR3 protein: CASSFSRGMNTEAFF; CDR3 length: 15; D gene: NA; J gene: TRBJ1-1; V gene: TRBV11-2; clone size: NA
CDR3 DNA: TGCAGTGCTCCTCACCAGGGACGGCAGTACTTC; CDR3 protein: CSAPHQGRQYF; CDR3 length: 11; D gene: NA; J gene: TRBJ2-7; V gene: TRBV20-1; clone size: NA
CDR3 DNA: TGCGCCAGCAGCCCCCGACAGGGCTGGGGCTACACCTTC; CDR3 protein: CASSPRQGWGYTF; CDR3 length: 13; D gene: TRBD1; J gene: TRBJ1-2; V gene: TRBV10-1; clone size: NA
CDR3 DNA: TGCGCCAGCAGCCAACCGGGAGCCCAAGAGACCCAGTACTTC; CDR3 protein: CASSQPGAQETQYF; CDR3 length: 14; D gene: NA; J gene: TRBJ2-5; V gene: TRBV4-1; clone size: NA
CDR3 DNA: TGTGCCAGCAAGGACCGATCCACAGATACGCAGTATTTT; CDR3 protein: CASKDRSTDTQYF; CDR3 length: 13; D gene: NA; J gene: TRBJ2-3; V gene: TRBV5-4; clone size: NA
CDR3 DNA: TGTGCCAGCGGGTTGGGAGAGACCCAGTACTTC; CDR3 protein: CASGLGETQYF; CDR3 length: 11; D gene: NA; J gene: TRBJ2-5; V gene: TRBV28; clone size: NA
CDR3 DNA: TGTGCCACCCGGAACTCAGGGGGAGCTAACTATGGCTACACCTTC; CDR3 protein: CATRNSGGANYGYTF; CDR3 length: 15; D gene: TRBD1; J gene: TRBJ1-2; V gene: TRBV10-3; clone size: NA
CDR3 DNA: TGTGCCACCAGCAGAGATGAGTGGGGCAATGAGCAGTTCTTC; CDR3 protein: CATSRDEWGNEQFF; CDR3 length: 14; D gene: NA; J gene: TRBJ2-1; V gene: TRBV15; clone size: NA
CDR3 DNA: TGTGCCAGCAGTGGGGTTAGCTACGAGCAGTACTTC; CDR3 protein: CASSGVSYEQYF; CDR3 length: 12; D gene: NA; J gene: TRBJ2-7; V gene: TRBV6-1; clone size: NA
CDR3 DNA: TGTGCCAGCTCAACTGGACAGCCCTACGAGCAGTACTTC; CDR3 protein: CASSTGQPYEQYF; CDR3 length: 13; D gene: NA; J gene: TRBJ2-7; V gene: TRBV18; clone size: NA
CDR3 DNA: TGTGCCACCCACAGATCCGGCAATCAGCCCCAGCATTTT; CDR3 protein: CATHRSGNQPQHF; CDR3 length: 13; D gene: NA; J gene: TRBJ1-5; V gene: TRBV28; clone size: NA
CDR3 DNA: TGTGCCAGCAGTGTATCCGTGAACACTGAAGCTTTCTTT; CDR3 protein: CASSVSVNTEAFF; CDR3 length: 13; D gene: NA; J gene: TRBJ1-1; V gene: TRBV2; clone size: once
CDR3 DNA: TGCGCCAGCAGCATCGGAACTAATGATTACAATGAGCAGTTCTTC; CDR3 protein: CASSIGTNDYNEQFF; CDR3 length: 15; D gene: NA; J gene: TRBJ2-1; V gene: TRBV5-1; clone size: NA